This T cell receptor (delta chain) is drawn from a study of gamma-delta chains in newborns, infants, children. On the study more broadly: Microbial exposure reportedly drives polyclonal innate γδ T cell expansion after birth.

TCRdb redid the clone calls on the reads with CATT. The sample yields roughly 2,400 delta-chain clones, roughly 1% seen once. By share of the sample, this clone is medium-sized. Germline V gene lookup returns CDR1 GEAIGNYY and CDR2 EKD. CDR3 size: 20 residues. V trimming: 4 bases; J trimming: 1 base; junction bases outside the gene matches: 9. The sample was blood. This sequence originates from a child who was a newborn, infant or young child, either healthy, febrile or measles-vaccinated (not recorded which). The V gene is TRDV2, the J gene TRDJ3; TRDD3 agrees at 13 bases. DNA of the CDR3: TGTGCCTGTGATTTACTGGGGGATACGCGAGGGTCCTGGGACACCCGACAGATGTTTTTC. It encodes CACDLLGDTRGSWDTRQMFF.